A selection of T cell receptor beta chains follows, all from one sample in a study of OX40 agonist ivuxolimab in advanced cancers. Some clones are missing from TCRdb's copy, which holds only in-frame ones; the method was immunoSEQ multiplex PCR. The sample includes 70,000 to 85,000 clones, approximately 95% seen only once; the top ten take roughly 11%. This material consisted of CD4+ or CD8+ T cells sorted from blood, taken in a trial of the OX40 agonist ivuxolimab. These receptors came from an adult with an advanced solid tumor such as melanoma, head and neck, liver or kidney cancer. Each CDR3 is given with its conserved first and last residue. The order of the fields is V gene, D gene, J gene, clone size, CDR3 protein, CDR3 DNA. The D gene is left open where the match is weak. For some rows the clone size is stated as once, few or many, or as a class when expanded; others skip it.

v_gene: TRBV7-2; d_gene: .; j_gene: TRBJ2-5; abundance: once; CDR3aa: CASSLDGRAETQYF; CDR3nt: TGTGCCAGCAGCTTAGACGGCAGGGCAGAGACCCAGTACTTC
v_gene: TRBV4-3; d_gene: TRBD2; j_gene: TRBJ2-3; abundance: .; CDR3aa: CASSPRAGGGDTQYF; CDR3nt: TGCGCCAGCAGCCCCCGAGCGGGAGGTGGAGATACGCAGTATTTT
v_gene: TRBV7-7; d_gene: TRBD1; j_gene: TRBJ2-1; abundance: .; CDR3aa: CASCDRGLRTRYNEQFF; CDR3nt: TGTGCTAGCTGCGACAGGGGGCTTCGGACTCGGTACAATGAGCAGTTCTTC
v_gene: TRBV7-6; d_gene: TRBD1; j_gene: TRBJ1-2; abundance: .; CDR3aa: CASSYYLRGDRVSAYGYTF; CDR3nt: TGTGCCAGCAGCTACTACTTAAGGGGGGACAGGGTAAGTGCGTATGGCTACACCTTC
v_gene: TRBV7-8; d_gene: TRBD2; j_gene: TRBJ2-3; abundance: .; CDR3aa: CASSFGGGTDTQYF; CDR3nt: TGTGCCAGCAGCTTTGGGGGGGGCACAGATACGCAGTATTTT
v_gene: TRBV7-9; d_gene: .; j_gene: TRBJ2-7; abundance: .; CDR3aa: CASTPQSSYEQYF; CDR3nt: TGTGCCAGCACCCCACAGAGCTCCTACGAGCAGTACTTC
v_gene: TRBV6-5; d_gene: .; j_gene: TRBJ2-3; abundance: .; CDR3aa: CASSYSTSLWDTQYF; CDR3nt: TGTGCCAGCAGTTACTCGACTAGTCTTTGGGATACGCAGTATTTT
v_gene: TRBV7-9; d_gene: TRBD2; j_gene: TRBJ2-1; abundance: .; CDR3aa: CASSGAGVVYNEQFF; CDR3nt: TGTGCCAGCAGTGGAGCGGGAGTGGTCTACAATGAGCAGTTCTTC
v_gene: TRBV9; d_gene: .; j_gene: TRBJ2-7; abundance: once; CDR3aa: CASSVAGAYEQYF; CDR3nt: TGTGCCAGCAGCGTAGCGGGAGCCTACGAGCAGTACTTC
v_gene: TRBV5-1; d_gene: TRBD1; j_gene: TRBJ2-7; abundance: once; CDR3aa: CASSPDRAALDEQYF; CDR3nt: TGCGCCAGCAGCCCCGACAGGGCTGCCCTCGACGAGCAGTACTTC
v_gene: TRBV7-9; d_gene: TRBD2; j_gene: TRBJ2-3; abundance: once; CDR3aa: CASSLERGRGSGSTDTQYF; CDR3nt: TGTGCCAGCAGCTTAGAGAGGGGCCGAGGTAGCGGGAGTACAGATACGCAGTATTTT
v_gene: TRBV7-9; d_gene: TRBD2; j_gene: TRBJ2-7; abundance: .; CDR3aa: CASSFRGRGYEQYF; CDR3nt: TGTGCCAGCAGCTTCCGCGGGAGAGGATACGAGCAGTACTTC
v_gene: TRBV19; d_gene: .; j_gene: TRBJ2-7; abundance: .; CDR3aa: CASSFSGYYEQYF; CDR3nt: TGTGCCAGTAGCTTCAGCGGGTACTACGAGCAGTACTTC
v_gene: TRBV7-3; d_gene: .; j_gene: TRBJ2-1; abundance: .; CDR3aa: CASSLSSLVLPNEQFF; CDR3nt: TGTGCCAGCAGCTTAAGTTCGCTAGTTTTACCGAATGAGCAGTTCTTC
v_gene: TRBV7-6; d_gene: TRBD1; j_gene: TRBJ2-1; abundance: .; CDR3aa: CASSLFSRQGRNEQFF; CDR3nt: TGTGCCAGCAGCTTATTCTCGAGACAGGGGAGAAATGAGCAGTTCTTC
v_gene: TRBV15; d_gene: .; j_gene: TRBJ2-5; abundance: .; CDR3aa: CATSRGKEVRETQYF; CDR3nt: TGTGCCACCAGCAGAGGCAAAGAGGTTAGAGAGACCCAGTACTTC
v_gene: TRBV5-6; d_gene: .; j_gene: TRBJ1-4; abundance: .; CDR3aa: CASRTGTAATNEKLFF; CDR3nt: TGTGCCAGCAGGACCGGGACTGCCGCAACTAATGAAAAACTGTTTTTT
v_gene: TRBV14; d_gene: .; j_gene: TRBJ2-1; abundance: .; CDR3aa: CASSQEGLGLGSYNEQFF; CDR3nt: TGTGCCAGCAGCCAAGAAGGGCTAGGTCTTGGGTCCTACAATGAGCAGTTCTTC
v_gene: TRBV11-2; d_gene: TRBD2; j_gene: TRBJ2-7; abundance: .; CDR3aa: CASSFASGRVMTYEQYF; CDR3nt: TGTGCCAGCAGCTTTGCTAGCGGGAGGGTGATGACGTACGAGCAGTACTTC
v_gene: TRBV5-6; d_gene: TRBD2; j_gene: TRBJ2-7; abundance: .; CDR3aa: CASSLPRTSGMISSYEQYF; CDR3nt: TGTGCCAGCAGCTTGCCGAGGACTAGCGGGATGATTAGCTCCTACGAGCAGTACTTC
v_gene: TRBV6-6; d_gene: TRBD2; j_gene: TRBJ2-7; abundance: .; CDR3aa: CASSYGQREEQYF; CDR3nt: TGTGCCAGCAGTTACGGGCAGCGGGAAGAGCAGTACTTC
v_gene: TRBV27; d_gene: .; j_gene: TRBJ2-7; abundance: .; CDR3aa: CASSFSPSVEQYF; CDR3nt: TGTGCCAGCAGTTTCAGCCCTTCGGTCGAGCAGTACTTC
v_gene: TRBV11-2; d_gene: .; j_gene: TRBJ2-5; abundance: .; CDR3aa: CASSRTGTVHETQYF; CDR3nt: TGTGCCAGCAGCCGAACCGGGACGGTGCATGAGACCCAGTACTTC
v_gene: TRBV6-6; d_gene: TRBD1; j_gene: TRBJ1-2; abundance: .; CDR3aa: CASSPDRAGRNGYTF; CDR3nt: TGTGCCAGCAGCCCGGACAGGGCGGGGAGAAATGGCTACACCTTC
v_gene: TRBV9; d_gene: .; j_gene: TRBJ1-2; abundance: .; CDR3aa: CASSPSTDYGYTF; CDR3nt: TGTGCCAGCAGCCCCTCGACAGACTATGGCTACACCTTC
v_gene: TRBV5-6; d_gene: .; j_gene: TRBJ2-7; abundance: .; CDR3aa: CASSLALVSYEQYF; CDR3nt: TGTGCCAGCAGCTTGGCGCTCGTCTCCTACGAGCAGTACTTC